The 27 T cell receptor beta chains below were found in one sample sequenced in a study of T cells after yellow fever vaccination. TCRdb called the 5' RACE reads again in MiXCR, with one record for every CDR3 protein. This table has approximately 330,000 distinct CDR3 sequences, around 13% appearing once. The starting material was CD4+ T cells sorted from PBMCs, obtained 15 days after the yellow fever booster vaccination. These receptor sequences come from a man between 18 and 29 years old who received the YFV17D yellow fever vaccine.

This clonotype turned up a few times. The chain combines TRBV2 with TRBJ2-7; a possible D gene is TRBD1 (6 bases). The CDR3 is 12 amino acids. Germline CDR1 SNHLY, CDR2 FYNNEI. V was cut by 6 bases and J by 2 bases, with 8 bases left in between. The DNA of the CDR3 is TGTGCCAGCAGGACAGGTCCCTACGAGCAGTACGTC. This sequence encodes CASRTGPYEQYV.

This clonotype was found many times. This chain links TRBV6-5 with TRBJ2-5, with 8 bases lining up with TRBD2. The germline CDR1 and CDR2 sequences are MNHEY and SVGAGI. The CDR3 is made up of 14 amino acids. Trimming removed 5 bases from V and 3 bases from J; junction bases left unmatched: 5. CDR3 amino acids: CASSPAGGKETQYF. CDR3 DNA sequence: TGTGCCAGCAGTCCTGCGGGGGGCAAAGAGACCCAGTACTTC.

The chain employs TRBV3-1 and TRBJ2-2; 8 bases are a match to TRBD1. V lost 3 bases and J lost 4; bases outside the gene matches: 7. The CDR3 spans 16 residues. CDR1 is LGHDT and CDR2 is YNNKEL in the germline V gene (reference sequence). The CDR3 spells CASSQWQGAVTGELFF. The CDR3 DNA reads TGTGCCAGCAGCCAGTGGCAGGGGGCGGTCACCGGGGAGCTGTTTTTT.

The CDR3 loop is CASSCTPNRGRSEAFF. The DNA for the CDR3 is TGTGCCAGCAGCTGTACCCCCAACAGGGGGCGGTCTGAAGCTTTCTTT. This sequence joins TRBV7-2 and TRBJ1-1, with 9 bases identical to TRBD1. Germline CDR1 SGHTA, CDR2 FQGNSA. V lost 4 bases, J lost 6 bases, and 12 bases stayed unmatched. This CDR3 contains 16 residues.

This clonotype was recorded many times. The V and J genes are TRBV2 and TRBJ1-5; TRBD1 matches 9 bases. Germline values: CDR1 SNHLY, CDR2 FYNNEI. Trimming cost V 7 bases and J 6 bases; bases outside gene matches: 1. This CDR3 has 12 residues. The CDR3 loop reads CASKTGGQPQHF. CDR3 DNA: TGTGCCAGCAAGACAGGGGGTCAGCCCCAGCATTTT.

The gene calls are TRBV27 and TRBJ1-6, with a tentative D call TRBD1 (6 bases). The CDR3 extends over 14 amino acids. The germline V gene has CDR1 MNHEY and CDR2 SMNVEV (reference sequence). With 6 bases removed from V and 9 bases from J, the gap between germline ends came to 15 bases. The CDR3 loop reads CASRTQGVSSPLHF. As DNA, the CDR3 is TGTGCCAGCAGGACACAGGGTGTGTCTTCACCCCTCCACTTT.

This clonotype was recorded many times. The chain carries TRBV7-3 and TRBJ2-1, with TRBD2 identical over 13 bases. The V gene's germline CDR1 is SGHTA and CDR2 FQGTGA. The junction had 7 bases not matched to a gene; V was cut back by 4 bases and J by 1 base. The CDR3 totals 18 residues. This CDR3 is CASSSLGTSGASYNEQFF. The DNA of the CDR3 is TGTGCCAGCAGCTCCCTAGGGACTAGCGGGGCTTCCTACAATGAGCAGTTCTTC.

This chain uses TRBV6-1 with TRBJ2-3, with 8 bases matching TRBD2. The CDR3 extends over 14 amino acids. The V gene's germline CDR1 is MNHNS and CDR2 SASEGT. The J segment lost 4 bases and the V segment lost 8 bases, leaving 8 bases of the junction unmatched. CDR3 nucleotides: TGTGCCAGCGTAGACGGGGGGGCCGCAGATACGCAGTATTTT. Amino acids: CASVDGGAADTQYF.

This clonotype was counted between two and nine times. The chain links TRBV7-9 to TRBJ1-2, with 11 bases aligning to TRBD1. CDR1 SEHNR and CDR2 FQNEAQ come from the germline V gene (reference sequence). After removal of 5 bases from V and 6 bases from J, the junction contained 23 bases not matched to a gene. The CDR3 loop spans 20 amino acids. The CDR3 protein is CASSHSLRPLGTGGGDGYTF. The CDR3 DNA follows: TGTGCCAGCAGCCATTCGCTACGGCCGCTTGGGACAGGGGGAGGAGATGGCTACACCTTC. The variable domain in full, completed from reference TRBV7-9 and TRBJ1-2, reads DTGVSQNPRHKITKRGQNVTFRCDPISEHNRLYWYRQTLGQGPEFLTYFQNEAQLEKSRLLSDRFSAERPKGSFSTLEIQRTEQGDSAMYLCASSHSLRPLGTGGGDGYTFGSGTRLTVV.

In its sample, this clonotype was seen a few times. The chain joins TRBV5-1 to TRBJ2-1; possibly TRBD1 or TRBD2 for D (6 bases each). The CDR3 is 15 amino acids. Germline values: CDR1 SGHRS, CDR2 YFSETQ. Trimming pared 3 bases from V and 5 bases from J, leaving 15 bases between. CDR3 in DNA: TGCGCCAGCAGCTGGGCGGTAGGGGGGAACAATGAGCAGTTCTTC. It codes for CASSWAVGGNNEQFF.

In this sample, this clonotype turned up a few times. The junction shows a germline mismatch at one end, possibly a read error. This chain links TRBV5-1 with TRBJ1-6; 9 bases are a match to TRBD1. The CDR3 consists of 14 residues. The germline CDR1 and CDR2 sequences are SGHRS and YFSETQ. The CDR3 protein is CASRLDRGRSPLHF. In nucleotides, the CDR3 is TGCGCCAGCAGATTGGACAGGGGCCGATCACCCCTCCACTTT.

This clonotype was seen ten or more times. This chain uses TRBV12-3 or TRBV12-4 with TRBJ1-1; D unclear. This CDR3 is 12 amino acids long. The V and J ends lost 3 bases and 1 base respectively, with 3 bases between them. CDR3 bases: TGTGCCAGCAGTTTCCCGAACACTGAAGCTTTCTTT. Its protein is CASSFPNTEAFF.

This chain uses TRBV11-2 with TRBJ2-1, with a weak D call TRBD1 (6 bases). Germline V lookup: CDR1 SGHAT, CDR2 FQNNGV. Trimming removed 1 base from V and 5 bases from J, with 12 bases in between. The CDR3 spans 15 residues. The CDR3 region is CASSLGVRGNNEQFF. In DNA, the CDR3 is TGTGCCAGCAGCTTAGGGGTTAGGGGGAACAATGAGCAGTTCTTC.

In this sample, this clonotype turned up a few times. The chain uses TRBV7-2 and TRBJ1-2; D not resolved. V gave up 0 bases and J gave up 6 bases, with 20 bases separating them. This CDR3 region has 17 residues. Germline-derived CDR1 and CDR2 are SGHTA and FQGNSA. CDR3 protein: CASSLALLWDGVDGYTF. CDR3 in DNA: TGTGCCAGCAGCTTAGCGTTATTATGGGATGGTGTAGATGGCTACACCTTC.

V and J are TRBV7-2 and TRBJ2-1; no reliable D call. V was cut by 6 bases and J by 5 bases, with 14 bases left in between. The germline gives CDR1 SGHTA, CDR2 FQGNSA. The CDR3 length is 14 residues. Written as DNA, the CDR3 is TGTGCCAGCAGTTTCGTGGTGTTCGACAATGAGCAGTTCTTC. Translation gives CASSFVVFDNEQFF.

This sequence joins TRBV4-1 and TRBJ1-4; tentative D call: TRBD1 (6 bases). The CDR3 length is 15 residues. Looked up from germline, CDR1 is MGHRA and CDR2 is YSYEKL. The V end was cut by 0 bases, the J end by 11 bases, with 16 bases between. The CDR3 loop reads CASSQESLQGRKLFF. Written as DNA, the CDR3 is TGCGCCAGCAGCCAAGAGAGTCTACAGGGTCGGAAACTGTTTTTT.

This clonotype was counted only a few times. The chain uses TRBV7-3 and TRBJ2-1, with TRBD1 matching 10 bases. CDR1 and CDR2 (germline): SGHTA, FQGTGA. The CDR3 sequence is 17 residues long. V was pared by 5 bases and J by 2 bases, with 9 bases of the junction left unmatched. Here the CDR3 DNA reads TGTGCCAGCAGCAAGACAGGGGGCGATCCCGCCTACAATGAGCAGTTCTTC. Its translation is CASSKTGGDPAYNEQFF.

This clonotype was recorded many times. This chain uses TRBV24-1 with TRBJ2-1; the match to TRBD1 covers 8 bases. The length of the CDR3 is 15 residues. Looked up from germline, CDR1 is KGHDR and CDR2 is SFDVKD. V lost 9 bases to trimming and J lost 6 bases; unmatched junction nucleotides: 12. CDR3 DNA: TGTGCCACCTCTAAGGGCGGACAGGGCGGCAATGAGCAGTTCTTC. Translated: CATSKGGQGGNEQFF.

This clonotype was picked up many times. The chain combines TRBV12-3 or TRBV12-4 with TRBJ2-3; possibly TRBD2 for D (5 bases). This CDR3 region has 13 residues. V was trimmed by 4 bases and J by 5 bases, leaving 10 bases between them. The CDR3 nucleotides are TGTGCCAGCAGTTCCCTCGGAGGAGATACGCAGTATTTT. This codes for CASSSLGGDTQYF.

This clonotype has only a few counts. The rearrangement uses TRBV25-1 and TRBJ2-3; D gene unclear. The CDR3 has 13 amino acids. Germline loops: CDR1 MGHDK, CDR2 SYGVNS. V was shortened by 7 bases and J by 4 bases, with 12 bases between the two germline ends. DNA of the CDR3: TGTGCCAGCATGGGGTCTTGGGCAGATACGCAGTATTTT. Its translation is CASMGSWADTQYF.

This clonotype was counted only a few times. The genes are TRBV6-6 and TRBJ1-6, with 7 bases lining up with TRBD1. Germline V gene lookup returns CDR1 MNHNY and CDR2 SVGAGI (reference sequence). CDR3 length equals 14 residues. V dropped 5 bases and J dropped 7; count of bases not matched to a gene: 5. CDR3 amino acids: CASSTTGTNSPLHF. The CDR3 bases are TGTGCCAGCAGTACGACAGGGACAAATTCACCCCTCCACTTT.

The chain has TRBV7-2 and TRBJ2-5; no clear D gene. Germline V gives CDR1 SGHTA, CDR2 FQGNSA. The ends were cut back, 3 bases at V and 2 bases at J, with 7 bases in the middle. This CDR3 is 13 amino acids long. The CDR3 DNA sequence: TGTGCCAGCAGCTTCGTTAGGCAAGAGACCCAGTACTTC. Translation: CASSFVRQETQYF.

This chain connects TRBV14 to TRBJ1-2; a weak D match, TRBD1 (5 bases). Trimming cost V 3 bases and J 8 bases, with 16 bases left between them. CDR1 is SGHDN and CDR2 is FVKESK in the germline V gene. The CDR3 covers 14 residues. The CDR3 nucleotides read TGTGCCAGCAGCCATAGGGGAGACCGAGGGGGCTACACCTTC. Amino acid sequence: CASSHRGDRGGYTF.

The chain carries TRBV6-4 and TRBJ1-6; D gene uncertain. The CDR3 totals 11 residues. Per germline, CDR1 MRHNA and CDR2 SNTAGT. V was cut by 2 bases and J by 9 bases, with 2 bases left in between. CDR3 DNA: TGTGCCAGCAGTGACAGTTCACCCCTCCACTTT. Translated, it gives CASSDSSPLHF.

This clonotype occurred many times. The rearrangement uses TRBV10-1 and TRBJ2-2; possibly TRBD2 for D (6 bases). Germline CDR1 WNHNN, CDR2 SYGVQD (reference sequence). Trimming left V 4 bases short and J 7 bases short, with 13 bases between. The CDR3 is made up of 14 amino acids. The CDR3 DNA reads as TGCGCCAGCAGTGTGGCAGGGCGGGACGGGGAGCTGTTTTTT. It encodes CASSVAGRDGELFF.

This clonotype was counted between two and nine times. This sequence joins TRBV12-3 or TRBV12-4 and TRBJ2-2; possibly TRBD1 for D (7 bases). The CDR3 runs to 17 residues. The V and J ends lost 3 bases and 4 bases respectively, with 18 bases between them. CDR3 sequence: CASSFGVQGGSTGELFF. DNA for the CDR3: TGTGCCAGCAGTTTCGGTGTTCAGGGGGGTAGCACCGGGGAGCTGTTTTTT.

The J gene is TRBJ1-1, the V gene TRBV27, with D perhaps matching TRBD1 (6 bases). The CDR3 extends over 15 amino acids. V was pared by 2 bases and J by 5 bases, with 15 bases between. CDR1 and CDR2 (germline): MNHEY, SMNVEV (reference sequence). CDR3 nucleotide sequence: TGTGCCAGCAGTTTAAAGGGCAGGGGAGGAACTGAAGCTTTCTTT. Protein product: CASSLKGRGGTEAFF.